These T cell receptor beta chains were read from a single sample in a study of shared clonotypes between healthy human individuals. This table comes from immunoSEQ multiplex PCR, and its TCRdb copy is limited to in-frame clones, with some not included. The table lists about 2.1 million clones, 90% to 95% of them singletons. Sequences were obtained from naive CD8+ T cells from PBMCs. Receptor source: a man younger than 35 in good health. Some clones in this sample may be carry-over from other donors' samples. Each CDR3 is given with its conserved first and last residue. D genes are given only for firm matches. Some rows mark clone size as missing; the rest say once, few, many or name a class of expanded clone.

v_gene	d_gene	abundance	j_gene	CDR3aa	CDR3nt
TRBV27	-	-	TRBJ2-5	CASSPILALGEAAETQYF	TGTGCCAGCAGCCCGATCCTAGCACTAGGGGAGGCGGCAGAGACCCAGTACTTC
TRBV11-2	-	-	TRBJ2-1	CASSSLYLADEQFF	TGTGCCAGCAGCTCGCTCTACCTAGCAGATGAGCAGTTCTTC
TRBV7-9	TRBD1	-	TRBJ1-2	CASSLGTVHGYTF	TGTGCCAGCAGCCTAGGGACAGTACATGGCTACACCTTC
TRBV11-3	-	-	TRBJ2-1	CASSFRTGNEQFF	TGTGCCAGCAGCTTTCGGACTGGGAATGAGCAGTTCTTC
TRBV7-6	TRBD2	-	TRBJ2-1	CASSLEAGGRNEQFF	TGTGCCAGCAGCTTAGAAGCGGGAGGTCGGAATGAGCAGTTCTTC
TRBV6-5	TRBD1	once	TRBJ2-7	CASSYSVGGRSYEQYF	TGTGCCAGCAGTTACTCAGTAGGGGGCAGATCCTACGAGCAGTACTTC
TRBV19	-	-	TRBJ1-5	CASSRQGPQPQHF	TGTGCCAGTAGTAGGCAGGGCCCTCAGCCCCAGCATTTT
TRBV14	-	once	TRBJ2-7	CASSQDLGAAYEQYF	TGTGCCAGCAGCCAAGATCTAGGGGCCGCCTACGAGCAGTACTTC
TRBV7-3	TRBD2	-	TRBJ2-1	CASSLAGGFKDNEQFF	TGTGCCAGCAGCTTGGCGGGAGGGTTTAAGGACAATGAGCAGTTCTTC
TRBV25-1	-	-	TRBJ2-7	CASSDRPGSYEQYF	TGTGCCAGCAGTGACCGACCTGGCTCCTACGAGCAGTACTTC
TRBV28	TRBD2	-	TRBJ2-1	CASSPERETNEQFF	TGTGCCAGCAGCCCCGAGCGGGAGACGAATGAGCAGTTCTTC
TRBV9	-	-	TRBJ2-7	CASSGVRGSGQYF	TGTGCCAGCAGCGGCGTTAGGGGGTCGGGGCAGTACTTC
TRBV5-5	-	-	TRBJ2-7	CASSSRVSYEQYF	TGTGCCAGCAGTTCCCGTGTCTCCTACGAGCAGTACTTC
TRBV5-1	-	-	TRBJ2-1	CASSPASFGRNEQFF	TGCGCCAGCAGCCCCGCTTCGTTCGGGAGAAATGAGCAGTTCTTC
TRBV2	-	-	TRBJ2-7	CASRTSLGQYF	TGTGCCAGCAGGACCAGTCTCGGGCAGTACTTC
TRBV2	-	-	TRBJ2-7	CASSEMFQGPSYEQYF	TGTGCCAGCAGTGAAATGTTCCAGGGGCCTTCCTACGAGCAGTACTTC
TRBV27	-	-	TRBJ2-1	CASSLLGPYGTTNEQFF	TGTGCCAGCAGTTTATTAGGCCCGTACGGGACAACGAATGAGCAGTTCTTC
TRBV19	TRBD2	once	TRBJ2-1	CASSIDPRTSGSARFF	TGTGCCAGTAGTATAGATCCTCGGACTAGCGGGAGTGCTAGGTTCTTC
TRBV6-1	TRBD1	-	TRBJ2-7	CASGGTGIYEQYF	TGTGCCAGCGGGGGGACAGGGATCTACGAGCAGTACTTC
TRBV7-9	TRBD1	-	TRBJ2-7	CASSLSWGQTYEQYF	TGTGCCAGCAGCTTAAGCTGGGGACAGACCTACGAGCAGTACTTC
TRBV4-3	-	-	TRBJ2-7	CASSSWAGESYEQYF	TGCGCCAGCAGTTCCTGGGCCGGGGAGTCCTACGAGCAGTACTTC
TRBV4-1	-	-	TRBJ1-1	CASSLRTHLEAFF	TGCGCCAGCAGCCTAAGGACCCACCTTGAAGCTTTCTTT
TRBV11-2	-	-	TRBJ2-1	CASSLGGGRYYNEQFF	TGTGCCAGCAGCTTAGGTGGTGGGAGGTACTACAATGAGCAGTTCTTC
TRBV27	TRBD1	-	TRBJ2-6	CASSTKDRSNSGANVLTF	TGTGCCAGCAGTACTAAGGACAGGAGTAACTCTGGGGCCAACGTCCTGACTTTC
TRBV19	-	-	TRBJ2-7	CASSDSGGNPYEQYF	TGTGCCAGTAGTGACAGCGGTGGGAACCCCTACGAGCAGTACTTC
TRBV9	-	-	TRBJ2-1	CASSVVPGYNEQFF	TGTGCCAGCAGCGTAGTCCCGGGGTACAATGAGCAGTTCTTC
TRBV25-1	-	-	TRBJ2-7	CASRGGWHEQYF	TGTGCCAGCAGAGGTGGCTGGCACGAGCAGTACTTC
TRBV28	-	-	TRBJ2-7	CASSLGGAAVEQYF	TGTGCCAGCAGTTTAGGGGGGGCGGCCGTAGAGCAGTACTTC
TRBV15	-	-	TRBJ2-1	CATSRALLPLNEQFF	TGTGCCACCAGCAGAGCTCTCCTCCCCCTCAATGAGCAGTTCTTC
TRBV6-6	TRBD1	-	TRBJ2-7	CASSSSNTGVGQYF	TGTGCCAGCAGTTCCTCGAACACAGGGGTAGGGCAGTACTTC
TRBV9	-	-	TRBJ2-1	CASSGAPRVIAESYNEQFF	TGTGCCAGCAGCGGAGCCCCTCGAGTGATAGCGGAATCCTACAATGAGCAGTTCTTC
TRBV9	-	-	TRBJ2-5	CASSPRAGWETQYF	TGTGCCAGCAGCCCGCGGGCAGGTTGGGAGACCCAGTACTTC
TRBV29-1	TRBD2	-	TRBJ2-7	CSVEPAGTYEQYF	TGCAGCGTTGAGCCAGCGGGAACCTACGAGCAGTACTTC
TRBV7-3	TRBD2	-	TRBJ2-1	CASSYEVLAGNNEQFF	TGTGCCAGCAGCTATGAGGTGCTAGCGGGTAACAATGAGCAGTTCTTC
TRBV7-9	-	-	TRBJ2-3	CASSLVPRGTDTQYF	TGTGCCAGCAGCTTAGTGCCTCGAGGGACAGATACGCAGTATTTT
TRBV7-8	-	-	TRBJ1-4	CASSPLLSGTANEKLFF	TGTGCCAGCAGCCCGCTCCTTTCAGGGACGGCTAATGAAAAACTGTTTTTT
TRBV9	-	-	TRBJ2-1	CASSVGVGEGSYNEQFF	TGTGCCAGCAGCGTAGGAGTGGGGGAAGGCTCCTACAATGAGCAGTTCTTC
TRBV7-6	-	-	TRBJ2-5	CASSSPGEVVLSETQYF	TGTGCCAGCAGCTCCCCGGGGGAGGTCGTGCTATCAGAGACCCAGTACTTC
TRBV4-2	TRBD2	-	TRBJ2-3	CASSQVGLAGESSTDTQYF	TGTGCCAGCAGCCAAGTTGGACTAGCGGGAGAATCTAGCACAGATACGCAGTATTTT
TRBV5-1	TRBD2	-	TRBJ2-2	CASSQRTSGGGSIANTGELFF	TGCGCCAGCAGCCAACGGACTAGCGGGGGCGGTTCAATCGCGAACACCGGGGAGCTGTTTTTT
TRBV4-3	TRBD2	-	TRBJ2-7	CASSHGSGRAGEQYF	TGCGCCAGCAGCCATGGAAGCGGGAGGGCCGGCGAGCAGTACTTC